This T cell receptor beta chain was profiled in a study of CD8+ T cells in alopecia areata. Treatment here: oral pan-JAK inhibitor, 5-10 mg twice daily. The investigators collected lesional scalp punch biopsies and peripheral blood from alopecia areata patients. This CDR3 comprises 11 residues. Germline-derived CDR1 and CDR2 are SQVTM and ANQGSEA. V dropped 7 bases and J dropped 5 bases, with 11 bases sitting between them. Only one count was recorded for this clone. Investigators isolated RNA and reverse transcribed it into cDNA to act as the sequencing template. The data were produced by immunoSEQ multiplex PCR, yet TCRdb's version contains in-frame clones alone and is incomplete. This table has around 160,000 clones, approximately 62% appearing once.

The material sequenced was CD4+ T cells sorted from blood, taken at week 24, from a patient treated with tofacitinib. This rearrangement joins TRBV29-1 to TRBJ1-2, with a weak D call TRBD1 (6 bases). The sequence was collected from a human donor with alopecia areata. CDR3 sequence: CSDTGAYGYTF. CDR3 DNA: TGCAGCGATACGGGGGCGTATGGCTACACCTTC.